This T cell receptor beta chain was observed in a study of CXCR3-negative and CXCR3-positive naive CD8 T cells (dated by TCRdb to the late 2010s). About the full investigation: In total, 120 million to 150 million TRB reads were obtained, which works out to roughly 1.5 +/- 0.3 million reads per library. The diversity and physicochemical repertoire analyses included fewer than twelve donors pooled from two independent experiments. The TRBV-TRBJ cluster analysis covered naive subsets from 5 or 6 donors and memory cells from 3 donors.

Note on this clonotype: Its binding antigen is unknown.

Each CD8+ T cell subset was flow-sorted in triplicate, with about 320,000 cells per subset placed directly into RLT lysis buffer. To keep memory contaminants out, a stringent definition of naive CD8+ T cells was applied: CD45RO-CCR7+CD27+CD95-. Using standard density gradient centrifugation, peripheral blood mononuclear cells were isolated from buffy coats. Naive CXCR3-negative and CXCR3-positive CD8+ T cells were flow-sorted on a FACSAria III. Total RNA was extracted from sorted cells with an RNeasy Mini Kit. The research as a whole found: Because surface CD5, which has been linked to self-reactivity in mice, was comparable between naive subsets, TCR interaction strength was also inferred from TRB CDR3 physicochemical properties. Repertoire diversity was comparably high in both naive subsets but much lower in memory CD8+ T cells. TRB CDR3s from CXCR3-positive naive cells showed higher hydrophobicity (lower Kidera factor 4), lower energy, and higher strength and volume indices than CXCR3-negative naive cells. TRBV-TRBJ usage was similar between naive CXCR3-negative and CXCR3-positive cells from the same donor, while memory cells showed distinct patterns. Freshly isolated PBMCs were used for most assays because CXCR3 expression partially decreased after cryopreservation.

Sequences SGHDN (CDR1) and FVKESK (CDR2) are obtained from the germline V gene. The cysteine opens and the phenylalanine closes a CDR3 of 14 amino acids. The DNA is not on file. Sequencing took place on a NextSeq 550. The Human TCR Profiling Kit (MiLaboratory) was used to prepare UMI-labeled 5' RACE TRB cDNA libraries. cDNA synthesis used the entire amount of extracted RNA, and PCR amplification then used the entire amount of cDNA produced. Libraries were prepared in parallel using an identical number of PCR cycles. From the authors' description of their analysis: About 52,000 +/- 9,100 unique UMI-labeled TRB cDNA molecules per library were extracted with MIGEC and MiXCR, with at least two reads per UMI required. On average, approximately 40,000 +/- 10,000 functional in-frame TRB CDR3 nucleotide clonotypes lacking stop codons were found per library. After downsampling to 5000 UMI-labeled TRB molecules per sample, diversity metrics such as normalized Shannon-Wiener and Chao1 were calculated in VDJtools. VDJtools was used to calculate clonotype-size-weighted physicochemical properties of the central five CDR3 residues, namely interaction energy, strength, volume and Kidera factor 4. After the reads were reprocessed by TCRdb, one entry was made per CDR3 protein sequence, with no DNA. The V and J calls here are based on TCRdb, not the publication. This sample's table lists about 89,000 distinct CDR3 sequences. The biggest ten clones account for 1.1% of the sample.

Material: naive CXCR3+ CD8+ T cells from blood. In light of the paper, this sample's cell subset or site label describes: CD45RO-CCR7+CD27+CD95- naive CD8+ T cells expressing CXCR3 (TNR3+). This TCR derives from a human donor in good health. Some clones in this sample may be carry-over from other donors' samples. The chain uses TRBV14 and TRBJ2-3. The CDR3 protein: CASSEERWVDTQYF.